This T cell receptor (beta chain) was found in a study of blood T cell repertoires in COVID-19. Here immunoSEQ multiplex PCR was the method, and the copy in TCRdb shows in-frame clones only, minus some. Of approximately 100,000 clones listed, 80% to 90% were seen once; the top ten hold about 3%. This clone was seen a few times. Sequenced input: peripheral blood. This receptor was obtained from a human donor in a cohort sampled during active COVID-19.

CDR3 sequence: CASSSDRASNEKLFF. The CDR3 DNA is TGTGCCAGCAGCTCCGACAGGGCCTCTAATGAAAAACTGTTTTTT. The rearrangement joins TRBV7-6 to TRBJ1-4, with 7 bases that match TRBD1. Trimming took 4 bases from V and 3 from J; bases not matched to a gene: 5. This CDR3 has 15 residues. Germline CDR1 reads SGHVS; CDR2 reads FNYEAQ.